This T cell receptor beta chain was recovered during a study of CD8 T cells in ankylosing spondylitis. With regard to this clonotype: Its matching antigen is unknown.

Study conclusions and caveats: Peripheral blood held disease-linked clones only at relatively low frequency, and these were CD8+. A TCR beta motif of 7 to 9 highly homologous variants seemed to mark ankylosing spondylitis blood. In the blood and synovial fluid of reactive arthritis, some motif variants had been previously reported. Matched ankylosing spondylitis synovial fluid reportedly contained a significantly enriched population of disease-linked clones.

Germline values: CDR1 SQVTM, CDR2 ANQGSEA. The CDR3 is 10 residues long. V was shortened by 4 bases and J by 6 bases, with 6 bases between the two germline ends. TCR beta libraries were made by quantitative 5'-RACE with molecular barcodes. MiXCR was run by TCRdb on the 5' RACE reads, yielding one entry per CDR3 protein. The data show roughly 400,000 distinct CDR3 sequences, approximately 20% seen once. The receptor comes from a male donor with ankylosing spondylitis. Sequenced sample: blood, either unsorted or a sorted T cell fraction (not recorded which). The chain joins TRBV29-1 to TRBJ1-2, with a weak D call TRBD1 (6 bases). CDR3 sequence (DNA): TGCAGCGTTGGACAGGATGGCTACACCTTC. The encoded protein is CSVGQDGYTF.